The sequence of this TCR beta chain was determined in a study of OX40 agonist ivuxolimab in advanced cancers. The overall study: Prior therapy, whether anti-PD-1, anti-PD-L1 or anti-CTLA-4, was allowed, and more than 35% had some. Overall study results and limits: At 0.1 to 3.0 mg/kg, CD4+ and CD8+ blood T cells expanded clonally by week 6. Certain nonresponders additionally had low normalized T-cell clonal expansion.

Clones were sequenced by immunoSEQ multiplex PCR, and TCRdb holds only the in-frame ones, with some missing. The table shows more than 50,000 clones, with about 91% occurring only once. Germline V gene data show CDR1 as SGHTA and CDR2 as FQGTGA. The CDR3 length is 13 residues. Trimming shortened V by 5 bases and J by 2 bases, and 10 bases separated the two germline ends. Individuals having autoimmune disease history or systemic immunosuppression were not enrolled. Comment on this clone: What it recognizes is unknown.

The receptor was derived from an adult with an advanced solid tumor such as melanoma, head and neck, liver or kidney cancer. This chain joins TRBV7-3 and TRBJ2-7; D unresolved. The source was CD4+ or CD8+ T cells sorted from blood, collected in a trial of the OX40 agonist ivuxolimab. CDR3 in amino acids: CASSPDGAYEQYF. The CDR3 bases are TGTGCCAGCAGCCCCGACGGAGCCTACGAGCAGTACTTC.